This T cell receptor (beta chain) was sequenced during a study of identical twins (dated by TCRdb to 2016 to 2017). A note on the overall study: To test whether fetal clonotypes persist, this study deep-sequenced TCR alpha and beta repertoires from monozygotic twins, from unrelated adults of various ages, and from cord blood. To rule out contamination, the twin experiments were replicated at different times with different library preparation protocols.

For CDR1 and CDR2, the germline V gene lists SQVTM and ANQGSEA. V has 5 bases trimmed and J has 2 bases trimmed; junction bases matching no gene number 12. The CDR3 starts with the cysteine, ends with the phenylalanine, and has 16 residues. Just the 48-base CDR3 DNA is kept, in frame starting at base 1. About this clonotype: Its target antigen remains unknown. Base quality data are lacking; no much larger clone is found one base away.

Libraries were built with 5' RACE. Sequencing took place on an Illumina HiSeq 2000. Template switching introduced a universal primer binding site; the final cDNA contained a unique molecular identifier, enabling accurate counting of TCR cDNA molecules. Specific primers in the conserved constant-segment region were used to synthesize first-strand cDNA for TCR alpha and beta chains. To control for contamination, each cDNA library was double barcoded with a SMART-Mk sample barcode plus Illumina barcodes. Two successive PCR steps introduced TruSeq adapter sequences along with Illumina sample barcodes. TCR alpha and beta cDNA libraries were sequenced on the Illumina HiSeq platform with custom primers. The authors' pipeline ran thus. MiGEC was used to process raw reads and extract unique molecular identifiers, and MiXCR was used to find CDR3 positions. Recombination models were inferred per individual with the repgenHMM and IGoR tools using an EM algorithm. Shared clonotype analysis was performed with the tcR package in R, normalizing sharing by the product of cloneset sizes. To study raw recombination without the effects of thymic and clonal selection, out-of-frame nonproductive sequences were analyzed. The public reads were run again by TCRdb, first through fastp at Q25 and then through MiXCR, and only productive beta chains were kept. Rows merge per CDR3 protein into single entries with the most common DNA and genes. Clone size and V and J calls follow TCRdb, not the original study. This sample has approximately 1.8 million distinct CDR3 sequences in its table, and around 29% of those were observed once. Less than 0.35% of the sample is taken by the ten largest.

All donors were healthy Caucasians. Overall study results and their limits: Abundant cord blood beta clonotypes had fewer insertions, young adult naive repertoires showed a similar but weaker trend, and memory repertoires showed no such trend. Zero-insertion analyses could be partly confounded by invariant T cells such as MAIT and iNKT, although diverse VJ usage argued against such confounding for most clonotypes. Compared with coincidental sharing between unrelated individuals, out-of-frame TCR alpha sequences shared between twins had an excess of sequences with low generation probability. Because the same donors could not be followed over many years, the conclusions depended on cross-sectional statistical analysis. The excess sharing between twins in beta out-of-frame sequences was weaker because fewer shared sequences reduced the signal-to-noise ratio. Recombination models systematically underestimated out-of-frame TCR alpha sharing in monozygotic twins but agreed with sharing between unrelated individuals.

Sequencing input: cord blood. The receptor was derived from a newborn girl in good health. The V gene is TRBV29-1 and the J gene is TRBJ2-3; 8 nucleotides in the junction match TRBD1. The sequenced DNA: TGCAGCGTTCTAATTTTGGGACAGGTATCCACAGATACGCAGTATTTT. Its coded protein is CSVLILGQVSTDTQYF.